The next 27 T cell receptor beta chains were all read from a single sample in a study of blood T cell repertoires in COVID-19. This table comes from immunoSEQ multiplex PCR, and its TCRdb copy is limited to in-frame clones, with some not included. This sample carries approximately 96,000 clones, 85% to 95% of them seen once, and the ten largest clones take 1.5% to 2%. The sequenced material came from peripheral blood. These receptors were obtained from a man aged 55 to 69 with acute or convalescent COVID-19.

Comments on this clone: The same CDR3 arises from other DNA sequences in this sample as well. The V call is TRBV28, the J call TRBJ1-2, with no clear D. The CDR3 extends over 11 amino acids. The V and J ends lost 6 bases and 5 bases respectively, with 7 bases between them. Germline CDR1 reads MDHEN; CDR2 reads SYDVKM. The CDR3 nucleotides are TGTGCCAGCAGCTCCCTTTATGGCTACACCTTC. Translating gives CASSSLYGYTF.

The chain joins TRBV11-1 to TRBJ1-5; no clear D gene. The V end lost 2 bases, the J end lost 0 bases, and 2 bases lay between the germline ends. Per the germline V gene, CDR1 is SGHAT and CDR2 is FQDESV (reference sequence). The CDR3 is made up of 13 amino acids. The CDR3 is CASSLHSNQPQHF. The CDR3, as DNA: TGTGCCAGCAGCTTACATAGCAATCAGCCCCAGCATTTT. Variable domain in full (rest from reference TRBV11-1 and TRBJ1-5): EAEVAQSPRYKITEKSQAVAFWCDPISGHATLYWYRQILGQGPELLVQFQDESVVDDSQLPKDRFSAERLKGVDSTLKIQPAELGDSAMYLCASSLHSNQPQHFGDGTRLSIL.

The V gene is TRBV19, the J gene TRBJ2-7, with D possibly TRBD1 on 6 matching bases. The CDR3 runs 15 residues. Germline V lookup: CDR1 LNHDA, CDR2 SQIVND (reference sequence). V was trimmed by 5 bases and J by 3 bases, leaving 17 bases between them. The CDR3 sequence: CASSPVRQAFYEQYF. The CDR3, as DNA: TGTGCCAGTAGTCCCGTGCGACAGGCTTTCTACGAGCAGTACTTC.

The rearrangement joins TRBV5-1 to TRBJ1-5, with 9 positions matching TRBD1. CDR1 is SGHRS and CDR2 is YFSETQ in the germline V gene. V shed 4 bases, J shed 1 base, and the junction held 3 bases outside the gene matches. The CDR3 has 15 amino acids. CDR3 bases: TGCGCCAGCAGCGTGGGACAGGGCAGCAATCAGCCCCAGCATTTT. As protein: CASSVGQGSNQPQHF. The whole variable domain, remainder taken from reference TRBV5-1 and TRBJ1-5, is KAGVTQTPRYLIKTRGQQVTLSCSPISGHRSVSWYQQTPGQGLQFLFEYFSETQRNKGNFPGRFSGRQFSNSRSEMNVSTLELGDSALYLCASSVGQGSNQPQHFGDGTRLSIL.

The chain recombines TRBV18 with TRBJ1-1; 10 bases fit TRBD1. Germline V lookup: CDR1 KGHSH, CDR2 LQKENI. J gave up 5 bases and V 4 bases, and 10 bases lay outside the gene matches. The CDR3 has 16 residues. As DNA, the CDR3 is TGTGCCAGCTCACGATCCGGGACAGGGGCCGCTACTGAAGCTTTCTTT. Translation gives CASSRSGTGAATEAFF.

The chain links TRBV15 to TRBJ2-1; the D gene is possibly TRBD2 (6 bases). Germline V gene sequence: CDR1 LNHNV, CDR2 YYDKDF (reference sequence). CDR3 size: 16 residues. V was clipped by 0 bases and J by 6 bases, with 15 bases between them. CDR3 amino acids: CATSRDRPGLSNEQFF. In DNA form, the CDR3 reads TGTGCCACCAGCAGAGATCGGCCGGGACTTTCCAATGAGCAGTTCTTC. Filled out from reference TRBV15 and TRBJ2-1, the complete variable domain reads DAMVIQNPRYQVTQFGKPVTLSCSQTLNHNVMYWYQQKSSQAPKLLFHYYDKDFNNEADTPDNFQSRRPNTSFCFLDIRSPGLGDTAMYLCATSRDRPGLSNEQFFGPGTRLTVL.

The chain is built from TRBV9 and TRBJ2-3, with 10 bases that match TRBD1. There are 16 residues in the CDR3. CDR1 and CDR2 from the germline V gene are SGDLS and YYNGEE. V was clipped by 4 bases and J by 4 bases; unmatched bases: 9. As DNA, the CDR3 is TGTGCCAGCAGCTTTAGACAGGGGGCGCACCCAGATACGCAGTATTTT. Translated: CASSFRQGAHPDTQYF.

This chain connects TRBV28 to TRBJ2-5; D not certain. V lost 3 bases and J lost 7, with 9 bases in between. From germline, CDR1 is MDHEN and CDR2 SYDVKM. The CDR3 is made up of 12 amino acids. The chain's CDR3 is CASSFEIGTQYF. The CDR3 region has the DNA TGTGCCAGCAGTTTCGAGATCGGGACCCAGTACTTC.

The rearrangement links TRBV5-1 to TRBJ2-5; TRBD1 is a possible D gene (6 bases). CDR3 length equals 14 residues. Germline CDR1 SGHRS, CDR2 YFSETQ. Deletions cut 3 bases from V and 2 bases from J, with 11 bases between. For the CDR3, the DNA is TGCGCCAGCAGCTCTGTGGGACAACAAGAGACCCAGTACTTC. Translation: CASSSVGQQETQYF.

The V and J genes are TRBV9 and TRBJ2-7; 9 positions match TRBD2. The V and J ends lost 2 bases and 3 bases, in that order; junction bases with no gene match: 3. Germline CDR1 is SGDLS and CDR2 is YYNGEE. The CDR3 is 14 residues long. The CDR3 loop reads CASSVRREGYEQYF. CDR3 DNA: TGTGCCAGCAGCGTGAGGCGGGAGGGCTACGAGCAGTACTTC. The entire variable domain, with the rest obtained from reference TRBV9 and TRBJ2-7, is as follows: DSGVTQTPKHLITATGQRVTLRCSPRSGDLSVYWYQQSLDQGLQFLIQYYNGEERAKGNILERFSAQQFPDLHSELNLSSLELGDSALYFCASSVRREGYEQYFGPGTRLTVT.

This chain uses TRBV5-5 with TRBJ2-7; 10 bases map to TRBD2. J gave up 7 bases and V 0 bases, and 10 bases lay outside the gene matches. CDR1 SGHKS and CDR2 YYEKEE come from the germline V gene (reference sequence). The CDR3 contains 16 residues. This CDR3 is CASSLGASGSLGEQYF. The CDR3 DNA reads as TGTGCCAGCAGCTTGGGAGCTAGCGGGAGCCTAGGGGAGCAGTACTTC.

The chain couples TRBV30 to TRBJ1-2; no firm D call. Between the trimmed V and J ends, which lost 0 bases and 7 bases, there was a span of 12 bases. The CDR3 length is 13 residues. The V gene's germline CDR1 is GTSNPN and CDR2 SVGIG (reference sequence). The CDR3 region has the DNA TGTGCCTGGAGTGTACAACGGAGGGCTGGCTACACCTTC. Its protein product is CAWSVQRRAGYTF.

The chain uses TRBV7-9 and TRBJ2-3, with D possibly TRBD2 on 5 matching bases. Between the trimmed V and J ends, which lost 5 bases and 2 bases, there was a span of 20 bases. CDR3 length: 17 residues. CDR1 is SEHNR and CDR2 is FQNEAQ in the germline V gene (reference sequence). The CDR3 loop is CASSPISGERDTDTQYF. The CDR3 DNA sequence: TGTGCCAGCAGCCCGATAAGTGGAGAACGGGACACAGATACGCAGTATTTT. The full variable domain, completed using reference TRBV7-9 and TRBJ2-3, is DTGVSQNPRHKITKRGQNVTFRCDPISEHNRLYWYRQTLGQGPEFLTYFQNEAQLEKSRLLSDRFSAERPKGSFSTLEIQRTEQGDSAMYLCASSPISGERDTDTQYFGPGTRLTVL.

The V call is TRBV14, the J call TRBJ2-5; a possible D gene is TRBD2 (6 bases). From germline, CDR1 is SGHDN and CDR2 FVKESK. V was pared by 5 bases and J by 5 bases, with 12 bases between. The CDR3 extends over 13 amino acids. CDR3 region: CASSTLARETQYF. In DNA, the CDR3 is TGTGCCAGCAGCACGCTAGCGAGGGAGACCCAGTACTTC.

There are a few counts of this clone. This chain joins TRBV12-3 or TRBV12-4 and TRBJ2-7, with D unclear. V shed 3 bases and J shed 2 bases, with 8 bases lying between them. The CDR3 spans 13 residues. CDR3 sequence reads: CASSLTPTYEQYF. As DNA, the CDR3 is TGTGCCAGCAGTTTGACACCTACCTACGAGCAGTACTTC.

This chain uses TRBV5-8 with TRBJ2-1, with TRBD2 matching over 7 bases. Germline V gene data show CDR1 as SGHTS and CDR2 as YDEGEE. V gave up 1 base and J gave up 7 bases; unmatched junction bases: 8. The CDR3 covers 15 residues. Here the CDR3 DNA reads TGTGCCAGCAGCTTGTGGCTAGCGGAGCTAAATGAGCAGTTCTTC. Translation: CASSLWLAELNEQFF.

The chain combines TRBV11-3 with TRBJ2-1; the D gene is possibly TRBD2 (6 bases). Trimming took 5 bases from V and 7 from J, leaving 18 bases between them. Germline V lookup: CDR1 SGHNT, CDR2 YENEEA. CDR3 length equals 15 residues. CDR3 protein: CASSPGRGGPNEQFF. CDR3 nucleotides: TGTGCCAGCAGCCCAGGGCGTGGAGGGCCGAATGAGCAGTTCTTC.

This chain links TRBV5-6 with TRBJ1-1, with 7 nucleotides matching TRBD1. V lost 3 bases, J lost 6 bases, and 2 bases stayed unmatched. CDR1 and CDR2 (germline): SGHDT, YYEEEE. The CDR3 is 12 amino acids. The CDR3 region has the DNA TGTGCCAGCAGCTCGACAGGGTCTGAAGCTTTCTTT. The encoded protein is CASSSTGSEAFF. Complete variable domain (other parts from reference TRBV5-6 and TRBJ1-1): DAGVTQSPTHLIKTRGQQVTLRCSPKSGHDTVSWYQQALGQGPQFIFQYYEEEERQRGNFPDRFSGHQFPNYSSELNVNALLLGDSALYLCASSSTGSEAFFGQGTRLTVV.

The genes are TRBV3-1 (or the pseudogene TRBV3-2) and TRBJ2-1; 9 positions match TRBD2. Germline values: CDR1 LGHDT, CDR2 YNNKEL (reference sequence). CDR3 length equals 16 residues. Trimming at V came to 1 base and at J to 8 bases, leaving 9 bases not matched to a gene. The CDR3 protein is CASSQGTGLARDEQFF. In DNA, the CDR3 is TGTGCCAGCAGCCAAGGTACGGGACTAGCTCGGGATGAGCAGTTCTTC.

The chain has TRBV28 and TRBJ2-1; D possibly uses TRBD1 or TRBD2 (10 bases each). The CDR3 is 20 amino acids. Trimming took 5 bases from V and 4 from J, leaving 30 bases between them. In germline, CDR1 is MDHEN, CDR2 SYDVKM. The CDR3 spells CASSAPGQGFSGRLYNEQFF. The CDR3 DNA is TGTGCCAGCAGTGCGCCGGGACAGGGGTTTAGCGGGAGGCTTTACAATGAGCAGTTCTTC.

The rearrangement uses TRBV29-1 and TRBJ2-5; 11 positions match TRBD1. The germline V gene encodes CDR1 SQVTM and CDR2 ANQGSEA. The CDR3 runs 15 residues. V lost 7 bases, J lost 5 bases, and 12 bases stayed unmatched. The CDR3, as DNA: TGCAGCGAGCTCCACCGGACAGGGGGCCTCGAGACCCAGTACTTC. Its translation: CSELHRTGGLETQYF.

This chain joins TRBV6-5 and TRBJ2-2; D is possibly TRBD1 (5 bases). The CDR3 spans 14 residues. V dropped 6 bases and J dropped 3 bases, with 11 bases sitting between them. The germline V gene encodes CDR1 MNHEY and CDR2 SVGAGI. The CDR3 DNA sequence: TGTGCCAGCAGGCCAGGGCAGGACACCGGGGAGCTGTTTTTT. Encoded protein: CASRPGQDTGELFF.

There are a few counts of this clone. CDR3 sequence reads: CASSESWPRAAGELFF. CDR3 coding DNA: TGCGCCAGCAGTGAGTCGTGGCCGCGGGCGGCCGGGGAGCTGTTTTTT. V is TRBV10-2 and J is TRBJ2-2, with D possibly matching TRBD2 (5 bases). The ends were cut back, 0 bases at V and 6 bases at J, with 14 bases in the middle. Germline V gene data show CDR1 as WSHSY and CDR2 as SAAADI. CDR3 length: 16 residues.

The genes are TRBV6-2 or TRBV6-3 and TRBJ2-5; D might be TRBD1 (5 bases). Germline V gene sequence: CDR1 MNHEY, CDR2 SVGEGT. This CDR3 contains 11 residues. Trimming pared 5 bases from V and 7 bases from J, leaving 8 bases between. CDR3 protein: CASSDQGTQYF. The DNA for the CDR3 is TGTGCCAGCAGTGATCAGGGGACCCAGTACTTC.

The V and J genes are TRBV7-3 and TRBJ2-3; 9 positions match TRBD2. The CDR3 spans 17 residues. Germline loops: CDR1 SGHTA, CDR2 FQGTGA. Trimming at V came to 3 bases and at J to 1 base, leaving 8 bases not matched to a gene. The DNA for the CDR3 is TGTGCCAGCAGCTTGTGGGGACTAGCCCCGGGCACAGATACGCAGTATTTT. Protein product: CASSLWGLAPGTDTQYF.

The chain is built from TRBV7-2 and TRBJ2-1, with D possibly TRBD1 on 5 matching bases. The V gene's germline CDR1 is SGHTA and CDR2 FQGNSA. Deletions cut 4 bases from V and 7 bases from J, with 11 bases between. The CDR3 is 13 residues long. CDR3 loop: CASSSATGNEQFF. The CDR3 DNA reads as TGTGCCAGCAGCTCCGCAACAGGTAATGAGCAGTTCTTC.

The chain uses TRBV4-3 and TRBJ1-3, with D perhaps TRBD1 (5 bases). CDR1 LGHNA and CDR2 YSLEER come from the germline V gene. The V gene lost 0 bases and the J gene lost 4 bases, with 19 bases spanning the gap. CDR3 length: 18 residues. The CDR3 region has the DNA TGCGCCAGCAGCCAAGAACCGGTGGGGGGAGAAGCCGGAAACACCATATATTTT. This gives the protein CASSQEPVGGEAGNTIYF.